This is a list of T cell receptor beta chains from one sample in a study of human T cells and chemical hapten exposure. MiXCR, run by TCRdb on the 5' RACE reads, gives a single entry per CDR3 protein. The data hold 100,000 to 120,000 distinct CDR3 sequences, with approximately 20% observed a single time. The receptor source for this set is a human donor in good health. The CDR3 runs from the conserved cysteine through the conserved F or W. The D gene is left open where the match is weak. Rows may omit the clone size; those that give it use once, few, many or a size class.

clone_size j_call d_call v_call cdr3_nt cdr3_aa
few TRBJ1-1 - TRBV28 TGTGCCAGCAGTTTTATCGACATCAATACAGGGAAAGCTTTCTTT CASSFIDINTGKAFF
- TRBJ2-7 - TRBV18 TGTGCCAGCTCACCAGGGGATTCCTACGAGCAGTACTTC CASSPGDSYEQYF
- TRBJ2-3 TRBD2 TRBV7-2 TGTGCCAGCAGCTTAGTCCGGGGGACCGGGACTAGCGGGGCCACTAGCACAGATACGCAGTATTTT CASSLVRGTGTSGATSTDTQYF
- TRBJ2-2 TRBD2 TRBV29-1 TGCAGCGGGACCGGGACTAGCGGGAGTGGGGGGAGCGCCGGGGAGCTGTTTTTT CSGTGTSGSGGSAGELFF
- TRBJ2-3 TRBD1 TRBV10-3 TGTGCCATCGGACAGGGGGCGTCCGATACGCAGTATTTT CAIGQGASDTQYF
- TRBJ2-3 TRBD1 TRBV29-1 TGCAGCATCATGACAGGGCCAGATACGCAGTATTTT CSIMTGPDTQYF
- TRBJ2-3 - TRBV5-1 TGCGCCAGCAGCTTGGACGGGACCCCTCGCTTATTT CASSLDGTPRLF
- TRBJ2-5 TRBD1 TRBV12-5 TGTGCTAGTGGTTTGGGGACAGGGCGAGAGACCCAGTACTTC CASGLGTGRETQYF
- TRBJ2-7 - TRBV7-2 TGTGCCAGCAGCTCCGTGGGGGGGCGAAGCTACGAGCAGTACTTC CASSSVGGRSYEQYF
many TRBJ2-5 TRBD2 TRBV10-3 TGTGCCATCAGTGAGCCGACCCTTAGCGGGAGGGAAGAGACCCAGTACTTC CAISEPTLSGREETQYF
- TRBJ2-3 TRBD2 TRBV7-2 TGTGCCAGCAGTTCTGGACTAGCGGGAGAGGAGGGCGCAGATACGCAGTATTTT CASSSGLAGEEGADTQYF
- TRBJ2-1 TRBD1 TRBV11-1 TGTGCCAGCAGCCCAACCGGGACAGGGGCTTTCAATGAGCAGTTCTTC CASSPTGTGAFNEQFF
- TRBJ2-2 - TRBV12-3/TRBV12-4 TGTGCCAGCCGATTCCGGCAGAACACCGGGGAGCTGTTTTTT CASRFRQNTGELFF
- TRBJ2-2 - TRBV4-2 TGTGCCAGCAGCCTCACTAGCACGTTGAACACCGGGGAGCTGTTTTTT CASSLTSTLNTGELFF
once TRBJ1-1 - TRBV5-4 TGTGCCAGCAGCTCCAAATCTGGGAACACTGAAGCTTTCTTT CASSSKSGNTEAFF
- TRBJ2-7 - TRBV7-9 TGTGCCAGCAGCTTAGTAGGGAATACCTACGAGCAGTACTTC CASSLVGNTYEQYF
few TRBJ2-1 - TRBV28 TGTGCCAGCAGTCTGGGGGTAGGTCGTTCGGGTGAGCAGTTCTTC CASSLGVGRSGEQFF
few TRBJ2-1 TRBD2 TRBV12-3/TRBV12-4 TGTGCCAGCAGTTGGAGCGGGAGGGGAGATGAGCAGTTCTTC CASSWSGRGDEQFF